The clone carrying this T cell receptor beta chain was picked up many times. Its antigen is undetermined. TCR beta CDR3 regions were amplified from RNA. First-round RT-PCR of the TCR CDR3 relied on the HTBI primer set. TCRdb reprocessed the multiplex PCR reads via MiXCR and lists one record per CDR3 protein. The table records 550,000 to 650,000 distinct CDR3 sequences, more than 11% of them present only once. The data were taken from a study of T cells in Graves' hyperthyroidism and ophthalmopathy. The study, taken as a whole, reports: In blood, most of the thyroid clonotypes expanded above 0.001 were also present. Ophthalmopathy was told apart from stable hyperthyroidism by a 13 V-J model.

Initially, at the first diagnosis of hyperthyroidism and before any ophthalmopathy symptoms, blood was sampled. The PBMCs were taken from approximately 11 ml of fresh peripheral blood. Germline-derived CDR1 and CDR2 are LNHDA and SQIVND (reference sequence). V lost 4 bases and J lost 4; bases outside the gene matches: 10. This CDR3 contains 17 residues. This receptor was obtained from a woman in her thirties with Graves' hyperthyroidism that later progressed to Graves' ophthalmopathy. The V gene is TRBV19, the J gene TRBJ1-4; the match to TRBD1 covers 9 bases. Sequences were obtained from blood. The CDR3 DNA sequence: TGTGCCAGTAGTAGGGGGGGACAGGGTGGCGGTAATGAAAAACTGTTTTTT. Translating it yields CASSRGGQGGGNEKLFF. Full variable domain (missing parts from reference TRBV19 and TRBJ1-4): DGGITQSPKYLFRKEGQNVTLSCEQNLNHDAMYWYRQDPGQGLRLIYYSQIVNDFQKGDIAEGYSVSREKKESFPLTVTSAQKNPTAFYLCASSRGGQGGGNEKLFFGSGTQLSVL.